This T cell receptor (beta chain) was recovered during a study of neurological immune-mediated disorders. Stated time point: technical triplicate 2. The germline CDR1 and CDR2 sequences are SGHDN and FVKESK. The V gene lost 4 bases and the J gene lost 6 bases, with 18 bases spanning the gap. The CDR3 is 15 residues long. The cDNA was produced through 5'RACE with 10-nucleotide random UMIs. TCRdb independently ran MiXCR on the 5' RACE reads; one entry per CDR3 protein. Of around 56,000 distinct CDR3 sequences listed, 24% were seen once; the top ten hold 3.5% to 5.5%. The sequenced sample consisted of PBMCs. This sequence joins TRBV14 and TRBJ1-2; no clear D gene. This TCR was recovered from a man aged 55 to 70 with HTLV-1-associated myelopathy (HAM/TSP). The CDR3 spells CASSPSWEEGDGYTF. The CDR3 DNA reads TGTGCCAGCAGCCCCTCGTGGGAGGAGGGAGATGGCTACACCTTC.